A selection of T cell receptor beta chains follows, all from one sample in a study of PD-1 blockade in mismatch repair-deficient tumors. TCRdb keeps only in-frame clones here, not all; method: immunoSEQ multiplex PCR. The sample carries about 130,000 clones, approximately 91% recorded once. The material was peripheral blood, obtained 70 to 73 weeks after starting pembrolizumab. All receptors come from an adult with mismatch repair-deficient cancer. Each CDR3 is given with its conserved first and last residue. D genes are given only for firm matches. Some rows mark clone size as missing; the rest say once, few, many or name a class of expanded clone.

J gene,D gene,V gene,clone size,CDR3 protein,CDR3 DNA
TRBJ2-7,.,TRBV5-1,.,CASSLFQDNNYEQYF,TGCGCCAGCAGCTTGTTCCAGGACAATAACTACGAGCAGTACTTC
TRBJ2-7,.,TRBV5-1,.,CASSLSSALSEQYF,TGCGCCAGCAGCTTGTCTTCAGCCCTTAGCGAGCAGTACTTC
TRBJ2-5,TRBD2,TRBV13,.,CASSDSRTSGKETQYF,TGTGCCAGCAGCGACTCCCGGACTAGCGGGAAAGAGACCCAGTACTTC
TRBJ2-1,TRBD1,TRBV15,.,CATRGDRGAHNEQFF,TGTGCCACCAGGGGGGACAGGGGTGCCCACAATGAGCAGTTCTTC
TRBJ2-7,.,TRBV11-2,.,CASSSVGARISYPDYEQYF,TGTGCCAGCAGCTCGGTAGGGGCTCGAATATCTTATCCGGATTACGAGCAGTACTTC
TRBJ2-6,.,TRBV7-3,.,CASSLSSGANVLTF,TGTGCCAGCAGCTTAAGCTCTGGGGCCAACGTCCTGACTTTC
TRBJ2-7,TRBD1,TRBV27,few,CASSWRGTGAYEQYF,TGTGCCAGCAGTTGGCGCGGGACAGGAGCCTACGAGCAGTACTTC
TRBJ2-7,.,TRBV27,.,CASSKPPERNYEQYF,TGTGCCAGCTCCAAACCACCGGAGAGAAATTACGAGCAGTACTTC
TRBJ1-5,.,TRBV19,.,CASSIAVQPQHF,TGTGCCAGTAGTATTGCAGTACAGCCCCAGCATTTT
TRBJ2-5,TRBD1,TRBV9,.,CASSAEGQGARETQYF,TGTGCCAGCAGCGCCGAGGGACAGGGGGCAAGGGAGACCCAGTACTTC
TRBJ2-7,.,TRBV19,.,CASSAGSSYEQYF,TGTGCCAGCTCGGCGGGTAGCTCCTACGAGCAGTACTTC
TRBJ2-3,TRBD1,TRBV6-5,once,CASSFQGASSTDTQYF,TGTGCCAGCAGTTTCCAGGGGGCTTCTAGCACAGATACGCAGTATTTT
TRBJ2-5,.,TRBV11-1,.,CASSSREEVPMGETQYF,TGTGCCAGCAGCTCGAGAGAGGAAGTTCCGATGGGGGAGACCCAGTACTTC
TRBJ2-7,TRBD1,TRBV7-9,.,CASSRQGAGISSYEQYF,TGTGCCAGCAGCCGACAGGGGGCAGGGATAAGCTCCTACGAGCAGTACTTC
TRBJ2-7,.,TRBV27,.,CASSLRGPLNEQYF,TGTGCCAGCAGTTTAAGAGGACCGTTAAACGAGCAGTACTTC
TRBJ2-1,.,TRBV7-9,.,CASSSALWGAGNEQFF,TGTGCCAGCAGCTCAGCCCTCTGGGGGGCGGGGAATGAGCAGTTCTTC
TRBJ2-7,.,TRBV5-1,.,CASSLERGSYEQYF,TGCGCCAGCAGCTTGGAGAGGGGGAGTTACGAGCAGTACTTC
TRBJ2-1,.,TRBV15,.,CATSVSGRLYEQFF,TGTGCCACCAGCGTCTCAGGGAGGTTGTATGAGCAGTTCTTC
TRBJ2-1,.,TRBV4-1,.,CASSQDSVVDEQFF,TGCGCCAGCAGCCAAGATAGTGTCGTCGATGAGCAGTTCTTC
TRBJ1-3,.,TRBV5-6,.,CASSFRAGNTIYF,TGTGCCAGCAGCTTTCGGGCTGGAAACACCATATATTTT
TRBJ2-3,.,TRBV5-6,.,CASSLDGPDTQYF,TGTGCCAGCAGCTTGGATGGGCCAGATACGCAGTATTTT
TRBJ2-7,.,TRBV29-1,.,CSVETEGEQYF,TGCAGCGTTGAGACGGAGGGCGAGCAGTACTTC
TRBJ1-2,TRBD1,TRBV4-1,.,CASSQERRGGAKGYTF,TGCGCCAGCAGCCAAGAAAGGCGAGGGGGCGCGAAGGGCTACACCTTC
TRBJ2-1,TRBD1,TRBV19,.,CASSPWTGNSYNEQFF,TGTGCCAGTAGTCCCTGGACAGGCAACTCCTACAATGAGCAGTTCTTC
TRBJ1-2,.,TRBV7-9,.,CASSPTVISDSYGYTF,TGTGCCAGCTCGCCAACAGTGATTAGCGATTCATATGGCTACACCTTC
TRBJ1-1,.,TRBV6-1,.,CASSVDVGGGTEAFF,TGTGCCAGCAGTGTGGATGTTGGGGGCGGGACTGAAGCTTTCTTT
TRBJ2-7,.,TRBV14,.,CASSQDGSQYF,TGTGCCAGCAGCCAAGATGGATCGCAGTACTTC
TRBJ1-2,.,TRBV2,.,CASIGANYGYTF,TGTGCCAGCATCGGAGCTAACTATGGCTACACCTTC
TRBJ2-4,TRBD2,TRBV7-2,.,CASSLSGGSSWQYF,TGTGCCAGCAGCTTATCGGGAGGGTCCTCTTGGCAGTACTTC
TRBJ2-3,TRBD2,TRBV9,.,CASSDGLAGSTDTQYF,TGTGCCAGCAGCGACGGACTAGCGGGGTCCACAGATACGCAGTATTTT
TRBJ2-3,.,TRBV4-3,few,CASSPAPGFIGTDTQYF,TGCGCCAGCAGCCCGGCCCCGGGCTTCATAGGCACAGATACGCAGTATTTT
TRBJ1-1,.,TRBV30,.,CAWKPFQGSNSNTEAFF,TGTGCCTGGAAACCGTTTCAGGGTTCTAACTCGAACACTGAAGCTTTCTTT
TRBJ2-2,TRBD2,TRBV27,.,CASRFSGRALPGELFF,TGTGCCAGCAGATTTAGCGGGAGGGCCCTTCCCGGGGAGCTGTTTTTT
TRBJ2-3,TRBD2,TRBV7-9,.,CASSLFRLAGSTDTQYF,TGTGCCAGCAGCTTATTCAGGCTAGCGGGGAGCACAGATACGCAGTATTTT
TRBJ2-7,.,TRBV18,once,CASSPRDRPYEQYF,TGTGCCAGCTCACCAAGGGACCGGCCCTACGAGCAGTACTTC
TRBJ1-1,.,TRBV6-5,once,CASSYSGTSVGVEAFF,TGTGCCAGCAGTTACTCTGGGACCTCCGTGGGCGTTGAAGCTTTCTTT
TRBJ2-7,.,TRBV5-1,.,CASSLGQASYEQYF,TGCGCCAGCAGCTTGGGACAGGCGTCCTACGAGCAGTACTTC
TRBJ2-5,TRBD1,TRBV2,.,CASSASGQGQETQYF,TGTGCCAGCAGTGCCTCGGGACAGGGTCAAGAGACCCAGTACTTC
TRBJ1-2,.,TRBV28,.,CASSLSPGHYGYTF,TGTGCCAGCAGTTTAAGTCCCGGACACTATGGCTACACCTTC
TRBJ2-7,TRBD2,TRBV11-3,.,CASSLAGPDEQYF,TGTGCCAGCAGTCTAGCGGGACCGGACGAGCAGTACTTC
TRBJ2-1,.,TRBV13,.,CASRSARNEQFF,TGTGCCAGCAGGTCAGCACGCAATGAGCAGTTCTTC
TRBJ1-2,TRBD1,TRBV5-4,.,CASRDWDSYGYTF,TGTGCCAGCAGGGATTGGGACAGCTATGGCTACACCTTC
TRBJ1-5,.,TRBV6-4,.,CANPRASNQPQHF,TGTGCCAACCCGCGGGCTTCCAATCAGCCCCAGCATTTT
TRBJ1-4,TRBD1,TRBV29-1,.,CSVELGTGNEKLFF,TGCAGCGTTGAACTGGGGACAGGGAATGAAAAACTGTTTTTT
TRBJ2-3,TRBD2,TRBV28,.,CASMREDETDTQYF,TGTGCCAGCATGCGGGAGGATGAGACAGATACGCAGTATTTT
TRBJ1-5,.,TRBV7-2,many,CASSLLGLSNQPQHF,TGTGCCAGCAGCTTATTGGGACTTAGCAATCAGCCCCAGCATTTT
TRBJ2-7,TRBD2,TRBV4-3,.,CASSQDWASGSAEQYF,TGCGCCAGCAGCCAAGATTGGGCTAGCGGGAGTGCCGAGCAGTACTTC
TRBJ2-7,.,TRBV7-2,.,CASSLSGDFYEQYF,TGTGCCAGCAGCCTGTCCGGAGATTTTTACGAGCAGTACTTC
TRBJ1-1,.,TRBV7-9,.,CASSHVRTVQNTEAFF,TGTGCCAGCAGTCATGTGCGGACAGTCCAGAACACTGAAGCTTTCTTT
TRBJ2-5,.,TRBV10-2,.,CASGSSAFQETQYF,TGCGCCAGCGGCTCTAGCGCCTTCCAAGAGACCCAGTACTTC
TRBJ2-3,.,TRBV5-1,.,CASSFRQSTDTQYF,TGCGCCAGCAGCTTCCGACAGAGCACAGATACGCAGTATTTT
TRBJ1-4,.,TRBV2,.,CASSEGRATNEKLFF,TGTGCCAGCAGTGAAGGCCGTGCAACTAATGAAAAACTGTTTTTT
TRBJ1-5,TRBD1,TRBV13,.,CASSSDRGQPQHF,TGTGCCAGCAGCTCGGACAGGGGGCAGCCCCAGCATTTT
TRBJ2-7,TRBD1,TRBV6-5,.,CASRTGTAAYEQYF,TGTGCCAGCAGGACCGGGACAGCAGCCTACGAGCAGTACTTC
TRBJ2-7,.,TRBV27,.,CASSHGGVGSDEQYF,TGTGCCAGCAGTCACGGCGGGGTCGGTTCAGACGAGCAGTACTTC
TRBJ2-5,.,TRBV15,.,CATSRDLQTETQYF,TGTGCCACCAGCAGAGATCTACAGACAGAGACCCAGTACTTC
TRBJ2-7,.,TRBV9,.,CASSVDGGSSYEQYF,TGTGCCAGCAGCGTAGATGGCGGTAGCTCCTACGAGCAGTACTTC
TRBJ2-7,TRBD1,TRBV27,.,CASSLTGGINEQYF,TGTGCCAGCAGTTTGACAGGGGGCATAAACGAGCAGTACTTC
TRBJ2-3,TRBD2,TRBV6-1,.,CASSEFSGVSTDTQYF,TGTGCCAGCAGTGAATTTAGCGGGGTTAGCACAGATACGCAGTATTTT